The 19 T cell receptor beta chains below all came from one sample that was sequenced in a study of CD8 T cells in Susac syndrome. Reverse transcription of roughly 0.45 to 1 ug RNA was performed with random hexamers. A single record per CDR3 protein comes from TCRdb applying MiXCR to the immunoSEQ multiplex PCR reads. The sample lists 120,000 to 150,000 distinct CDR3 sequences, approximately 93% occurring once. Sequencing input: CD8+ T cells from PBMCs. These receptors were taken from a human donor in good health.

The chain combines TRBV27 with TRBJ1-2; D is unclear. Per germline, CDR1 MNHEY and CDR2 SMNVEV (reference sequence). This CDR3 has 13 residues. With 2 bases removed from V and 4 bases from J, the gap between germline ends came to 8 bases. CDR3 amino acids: CASSLSRFYGYTF. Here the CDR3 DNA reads TGTGCCAGCAGTTTAAGCAGGTTCTATGGCTACACCTTC.

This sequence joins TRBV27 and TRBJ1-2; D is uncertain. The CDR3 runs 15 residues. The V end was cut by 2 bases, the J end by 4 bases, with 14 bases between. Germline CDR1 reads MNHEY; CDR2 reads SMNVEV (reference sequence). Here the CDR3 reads CASSLLRENLYGYTF. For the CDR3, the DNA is TGTGCCAGCAGTTTACTCCGAGAAAACCTCTATGGCTACACCTTC.

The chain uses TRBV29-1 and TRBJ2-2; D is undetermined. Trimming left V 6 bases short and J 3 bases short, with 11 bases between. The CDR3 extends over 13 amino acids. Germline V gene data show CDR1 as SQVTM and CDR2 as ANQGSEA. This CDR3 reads CSVLVTDTGELFF. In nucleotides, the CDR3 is TGCAGCGTCCTCGTAACCGACACCGGGGAGCTGTTTTTT.

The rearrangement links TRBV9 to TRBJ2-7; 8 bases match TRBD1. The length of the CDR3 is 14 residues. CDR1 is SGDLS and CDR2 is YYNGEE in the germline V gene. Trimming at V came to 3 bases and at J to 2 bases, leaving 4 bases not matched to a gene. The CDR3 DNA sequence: TGTGCCAGCAGCGGCGGGACAGGACCCTACGAGCAGTACTTC. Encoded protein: CASSGGTGPYEQYF.

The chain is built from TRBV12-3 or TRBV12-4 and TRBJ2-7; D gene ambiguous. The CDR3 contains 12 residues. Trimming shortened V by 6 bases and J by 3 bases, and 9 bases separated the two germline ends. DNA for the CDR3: TGTGCCAGCAGCCCGACCCTCTACGAGCAGTACTTC. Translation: CASSPTLYEQYF.

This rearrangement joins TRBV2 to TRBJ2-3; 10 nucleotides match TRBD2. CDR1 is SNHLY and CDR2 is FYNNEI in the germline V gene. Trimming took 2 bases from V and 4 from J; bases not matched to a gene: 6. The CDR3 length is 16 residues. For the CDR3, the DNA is TGTGCCAGCAGTGAAAGGGCTAGCGGGAGATCAGATACGCAGTATTTT. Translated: CASSERASGRSDTQYF.

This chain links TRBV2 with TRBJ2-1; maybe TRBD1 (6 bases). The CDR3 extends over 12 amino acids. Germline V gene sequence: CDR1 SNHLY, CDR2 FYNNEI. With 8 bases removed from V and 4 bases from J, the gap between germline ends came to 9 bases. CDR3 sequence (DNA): TGTGCCAGCGGAGACAGGTACAATGAGCAGTTCTTC. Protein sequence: CASGDRYNEQFF. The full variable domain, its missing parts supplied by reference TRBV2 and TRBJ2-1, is EPEVTQTPSHQVTQMGQEVILRCVPISNHLYFYWYRQILGQKVEFLVSFYNNEISEKSEIFDDQFSVERPDGSNFTLKIRSTKLEDSAMYFCASGDRYNEQFFGPGTRLTVL.

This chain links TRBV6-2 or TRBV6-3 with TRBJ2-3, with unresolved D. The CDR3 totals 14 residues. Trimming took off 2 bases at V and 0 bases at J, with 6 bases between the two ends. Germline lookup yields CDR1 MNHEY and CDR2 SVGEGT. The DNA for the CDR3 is TGTGCCAGCAGTTACGTGGGGAGCACAGATACGCAGTATTTT. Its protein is CASSYVGSTDTQYF.

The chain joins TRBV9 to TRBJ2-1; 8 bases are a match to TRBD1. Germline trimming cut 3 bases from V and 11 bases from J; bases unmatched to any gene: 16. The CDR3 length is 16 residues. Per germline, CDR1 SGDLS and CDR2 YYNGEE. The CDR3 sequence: CASSEPPPGGGGQQFF. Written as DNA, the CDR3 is TGTGCCAGCAGCGAGCCCCCTCCAGGGGGCGGCGGGCAGCAGTTCTTC.

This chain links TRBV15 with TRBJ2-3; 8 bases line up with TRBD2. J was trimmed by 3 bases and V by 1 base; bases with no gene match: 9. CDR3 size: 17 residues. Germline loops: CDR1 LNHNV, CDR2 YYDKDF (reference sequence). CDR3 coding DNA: TGTGCCACCAGCAGAGTAGGAAAGGGCGGGGGGACAGATACGCAGTATTTT. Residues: CATSRVGKGGGTDTQYF.

CDR3 residues: CASSIFADTQYF. The CDR3 nucleotides read TGTGCCAGTAGTATATTTGCAGATACGCAGTATTTT. This sequence joins TRBV19 and TRBJ2-3; D call uncertain. Trimming removed 2 bases from V and 4 bases from J, with 4 bases in between. The CDR3 spans 12 residues. Per germline, CDR1 LNHDA and CDR2 SQIVND (reference sequence).

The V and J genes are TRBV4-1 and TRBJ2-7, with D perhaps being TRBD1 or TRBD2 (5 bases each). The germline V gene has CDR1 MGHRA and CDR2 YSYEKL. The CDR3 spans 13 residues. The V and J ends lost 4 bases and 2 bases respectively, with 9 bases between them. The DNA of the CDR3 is TGCGCCAGCAGCCCCCGGGACGCCTACGAGCAGTACTTC. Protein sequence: CASSPRDAYEQYF.

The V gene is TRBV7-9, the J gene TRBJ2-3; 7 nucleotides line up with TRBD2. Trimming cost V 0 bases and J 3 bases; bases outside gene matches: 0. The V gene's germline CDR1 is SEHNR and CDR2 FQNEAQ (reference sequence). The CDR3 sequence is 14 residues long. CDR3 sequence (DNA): TGTGCCAGCAGCTTAGCGCGGGAGACAGATACGCAGTATTTT. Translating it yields CASSLARETDTQYF.

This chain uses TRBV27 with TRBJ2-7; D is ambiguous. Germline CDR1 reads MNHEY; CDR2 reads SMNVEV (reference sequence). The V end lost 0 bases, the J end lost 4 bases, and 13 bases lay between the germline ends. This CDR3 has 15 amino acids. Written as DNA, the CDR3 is TGTGCCAGCAGTTTATCTAGTAGACCTTATTACGAGCAGTACTTC. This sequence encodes CASSLSSRPYYEQYF.

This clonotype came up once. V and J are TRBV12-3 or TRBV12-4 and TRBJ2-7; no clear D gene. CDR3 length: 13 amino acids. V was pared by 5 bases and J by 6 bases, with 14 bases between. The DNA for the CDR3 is TGTGCCAGCAGTGCCTCGAGATTCCCCGAGCAGTACTTC. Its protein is CASSASRFPEQYF.

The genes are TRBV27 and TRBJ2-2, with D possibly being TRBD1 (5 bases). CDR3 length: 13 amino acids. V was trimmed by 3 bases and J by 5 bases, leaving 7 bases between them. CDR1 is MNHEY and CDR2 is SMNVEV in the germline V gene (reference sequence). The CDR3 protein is CASSLGRTGELFF. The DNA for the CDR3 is TGTGCCAGCAGTTTGGGGCGGACCGGGGAGCTGTTTTTT.

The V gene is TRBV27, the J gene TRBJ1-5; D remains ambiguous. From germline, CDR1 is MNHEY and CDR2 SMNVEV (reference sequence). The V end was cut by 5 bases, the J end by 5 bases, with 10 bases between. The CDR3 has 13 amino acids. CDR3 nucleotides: TGTGCCAGCAGTCTCTCACCTTATCAGCCCCAGCATTTT. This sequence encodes CASSLSPYQPQHF.

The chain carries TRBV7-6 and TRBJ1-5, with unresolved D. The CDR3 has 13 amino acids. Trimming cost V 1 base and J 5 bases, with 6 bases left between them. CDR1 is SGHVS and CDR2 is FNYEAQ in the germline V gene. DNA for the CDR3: TGTGCCAGCAGCTTAGGTTATGATCAGCCCCAGCATTTT. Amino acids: CASSLGYDQPQHF.

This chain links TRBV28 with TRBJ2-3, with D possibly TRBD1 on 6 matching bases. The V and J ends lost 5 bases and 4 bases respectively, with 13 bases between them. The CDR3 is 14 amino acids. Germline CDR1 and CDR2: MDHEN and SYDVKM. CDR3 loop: CASSRDIRADTQYF. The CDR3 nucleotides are TGTGCCAGCAGTCGGGACATTCGGGCAGATACGCAGTATTTT.